This T cell receptor (beta chain) came from a study of OX40 agonist ivuxolimab in advanced cancers. Broader study findings: At 0.1 to 3.0 mg/kg, clonal expansion of CD4+ and CD8+ blood T cells had occurred by week 6. On average, CD8+ T cells had more expanded clones than CD4+.

Individuals having autoimmune disease history or systemic immunosuppression were not enrolled. Some clones are missing from TCRdb's copy, which holds only in-frame ones; the method was immunoSEQ multiplex PCR. The table lists 98,000 or so clones, 94% of them singletons. This CDR3 spans 13 amino acids. Trimming at V came to 6 bases and at J to 16 bases, leaving 13 bases not matched to a gene. CDR1 and CDR2 (germline): MNHNS, SASEGT. Comment on this clone: Its cognate antigen is unknown.

The chain joins TRBV6-1 to TRBJ1-3; 9 bases are shared with TRBD1. This TCR was recovered from an adult with an advanced solid tumor such as melanoma, head and neck, liver or kidney cancer. Sample: CD4+ or CD8+ T cells sorted from blood, taken in a trial of the OX40 agonist ivuxolimab. The CDR3 coding sequence is TGTGCCAGCAGCCTGGGACAGGGTGTAGGGTGGTATTTT. Translation: CASSLGQGVGWYF.